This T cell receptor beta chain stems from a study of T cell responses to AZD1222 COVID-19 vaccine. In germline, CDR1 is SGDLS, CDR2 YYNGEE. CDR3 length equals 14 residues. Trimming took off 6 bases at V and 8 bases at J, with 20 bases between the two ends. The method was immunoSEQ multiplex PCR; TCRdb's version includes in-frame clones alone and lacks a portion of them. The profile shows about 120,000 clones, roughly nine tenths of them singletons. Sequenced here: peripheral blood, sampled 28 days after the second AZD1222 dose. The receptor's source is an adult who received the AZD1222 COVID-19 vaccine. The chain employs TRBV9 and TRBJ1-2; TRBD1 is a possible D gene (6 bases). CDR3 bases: TGTGCCAGCACTCACCCCGGGACACGGATCGGCTACACCTTC. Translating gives CASTHPGTRIGYTF.